These T cell receptor beta chains were read from a single sample in a study of T-cell reconstitution after alpha-beta-depleted transplantation in children. TCRdb re-analysed the PCR reads in MiXCR, keeping a single row per CDR3 protein. The table records roughly 490,000 distinct CDR3 sequences, about 10% of them present only once. The sample here was PBMCs, mostly from graft donor cells, taken 180 days after TCRalphabeta/CD19-depleted stem cell transplant. These receptors were taken from a female patient between 2 and 15 years old who had a stem cell transplant for aplastic anemia, so the T cells may come from the graft donor. The CDR3 runs from the conserved cysteine through the conserved F or W. The order of the fields is J gene, clone size, V gene, D gene, CDR3 DNA, CDR3 protein. The D gene is left open where the match is weak. Rows may omit the clone size; those that give it use once, few, many or a size class.

TRBJ1-1 | few | TRBV6-5 | . | TGTGCCAGCAGTTACAGTGTAAGCGGCGGAGCTTTCTTT | CASSYSVSGGAFF
TRBJ2-4 | few | TRBV27 | . | TGTGCCAGCAGTAACCGGAATATTCAGTACTTC | CASSNRNIQYF
TRBJ2-5 | few | TRBV7-2 | TRBD1 | TGTGCCAGCAGTTACGACAGGGGCCCCCAGACCCAGTACTTC | CASSYDRGPQTQYF
TRBJ2-2 | few | TRBV21-1 | . | TGTGCCAGCAGCAATAAGCCCGCAAGGAGGGGAGACCCCGGGGAGCTGTTTTTT | CASSNKPARRGDPGELFF
TRBJ2-5 | . | TRBV30 | TRBD2 | TGTGCCTGGAGTGCAGAAGCGGGAGGGCTTGAGACCCAGTACTTC | CAWSAEAGGLETQYF
TRBJ2-7 | few | TRBV19 | TRBD2 | TGTGCCAGTAGTACCCCAACTACTAGCGGGCGCGACGAGCAGTACTTC | CASSTPTTSGRDEQYF
TRBJ1-6 | many | TRBV28 | TRBD1 | TGTGCCAGCAGTCCCGGGACAGTCTATAATTCACCCCTCCACTTT | CASSPGTVYNSPLHF
TRBJ2-3 | . | TRBV29-1 | . | TGCAGCGTCGAAGACAGGCTAGGAGATACGCAGTATTTT | CSVEDRLGDTQYF
TRBJ2-3 | few | TRBV5-1 | . | TGCGCCAGCAGCTTTAGCGGCCCGGGGTTCACAGATACGCAGTATTTT | CASSFSGPGFTDTQYF
TRBJ2-1 | few | TRBV12-3/TRBV12-4 | TRBD2 | TGTGCCAGCAGCGCGTGGTCGGGAGGGGGTTACAATGAGCAGTTCTTC | CASSAWSGGGYNEQFF
TRBJ1-2 | . | TRBV13 | . | TGTGCCAGCAGCTTCAGGCGGCCCGGCTACACCTTC | CASSFRRPGYTF
TRBJ2-3 | . | TRBV9 | TRBD2 | TGTGCCAGCAGCGACCACGGACTAGCGGGGGCGACCTGGGATACGCAGTATTTT | CASSDHGLAGATWDTQYF
TRBJ2-1 | many | TRBV20-1 | TRBD2 | TGCAGTGCTAGTGGGGGTTCTAGCGGCTACAATGAGCAGTTCTTC | CSASGGSSGYNEQFF
TRBJ2-1 | few | TRBV12-3/TRBV12-4 | TRBD2 | TGTGCCAGCAGTCCGGGGGCGGGACTAGCGGTGGCCGAGCAGTTCTTC | CASSPGAGLAVAEQFF
TRBJ2-1 | few | TRBV12-3/TRBV12-4 | TRBD2 | TGTGCCAGCAGTTTAAGGTCAGGGTTAGCGGGAGGACGCTACAATGAGCAGTTCTTC | CASSLRSGLAGGRYNEQFF
TRBJ2-1 | few | TRBV7-9 | . | TGTGCCAGCAGCGGACCGGGACAACGGGGAGATGAGCAGTTCTTC | CASSGPGQRGDEQFF
TRBJ2-3 | . | TRBV12-3/TRBV12-4 | TRBD2 | TGTGCCAGCACCGTAGCGGGAGGGAGCACAGATACGCAGTATTTT | CASTVAGGSTDTQYF
TRBJ1-1 | many | TRBV29-1 | . | TGCAGCGGTGGGGACACTGAAGCTTTCTTT | CSGGDTEAFF
TRBJ2-5 | many | TRBV7-2 | . | TGTGCCAGCAGCCCAGGGAGCCTTAGGCGGGAGACCCAGTACTTC | CASSPGSLRRETQYF
TRBJ2-2 | . | TRBV9 | TRBD2 | TGTGCCAGCAGCGTACTAGCGGACGCGAACACCGGGGAGCTGTTTTTT | CASSVLADANTGELFF
TRBJ1-5 | once | TRBV19 | . | TGTGCCAGTAGTATCCGTGTTAATCAGCCCCAGCATTTT | CASSIRVNQPQHF
TRBJ2-7 | . | TRBV18 | TRBD1 | TGTGCCAGCCCCGAACGACAGGGAAGCGAGCAGTACTTC | CASPERQGSEQYF
TRBJ2-2 | once | TRBV6-2/TRBV6-3 | TRBD1 | TGTGCCAGCACCTACGGAGGACAGGCGAACACCGGGGAGCTGTTTTTT | CASTYGGQANTGELFF
TRBJ2-5 | few | TRBV6-2/TRBV6-3 | TRBD1 | TGTGCCAGCAGTAGACAGGGTCACCAAGAGACCCAGTACTTC | CASSRQGHQETQYF
TRBJ1-4 | . | TRBV20-1 | . | TGCAGTGCTCCCCCGGGCCGTGATGGAGAACTGTTTTTT | CSAPPGRDGELFF
TRBJ2-7 | . | TRBV19 | TRBD1 | TGTGCCAGTAGTGCCCGGGACAGGGTTTTGGACGAGCAGTACTTC | CASSARDRVLDEQYF
TRBJ2-3 | medium-sized | TRBV10-3 | . | TGTGCCATCAGTGAGGGAAGGGGTTCCGCCCCAGATACGCAGTATTTT | CAISEGRGSAPDTQYF
TRBJ2-2 | few | TRBV27 | . | TGTGCCAGCAGCCCTTTCGCTGGGGGCCAGGGGAACACCGGGGAGCTGTTTTTT | CASSPFAGGQGNTGELFF
TRBJ2-5 | many | TRBV5-5 | . | TGTGCCAGTACCCATCACAGGGCACAAGAGACCCAGTACTTC | CASTHHRAQETQYF
TRBJ1-1 | . | TRBV7-9 | . | TGTGCCAGCAGCTTTTTTCTGGCCACGAACACTGAAGCTTTCTTT | CASSFFLATNTEAFF
TRBJ1-6 | . | TRBV28 | TRBD1 | TGTGCCAGCAGTCGTACCAGGGGGCAGGATTCAGTTCCCCTCCACTTT | CASSRTRGQDSVPLHF
TRBJ2-3 | . | TRBV5-1 | TRBD2 | TGCGCCAGCAGCTTGGACGAACTAGCGGGAGCCGATACGCAGTATTTT | CASSLDELAGADTQYF
TRBJ2-1 | few | TRBV7-6 | . | TGTGCCAGCAGTCCCCGGGCCGGGGAGCAGTTCTTC | CASSPRAGEQFF
TRBJ1-5 | . | TRBV7-9 | . | TGTGCCAGCAGCGGGAGAACAGGCAATCAGCCCCAGCATTTT | CASSGRTGNQPQHF
TRBJ2-7 | many | TRBV5-1 | TRBD2 | TGCGCCAGCAGCGCGGGGACTAGCGGGAGCTACGAGCAGTACTTC | CASSAGTSGSYEQYF